This TCR beta chain was identified in a study of naive and memory T cell subsets. An equimolar mix of two oligonucleotides served as the beta constant-region primer for TRBC1 and TRBC2. TCRdb processed the UMI-ligation and nested PCR reads anew with MiXCR; each CDR3 protein has one entry. The table shows 120,000 to 150,000 distinct CDR3 sequences, with 15% to 20% occurring only once. This clonotype turned up a few times. The clonotype was recovered from a human donor in good health. What was sequenced was naive CD4+ T cells from blood.

CDR3 amino acids: CSVEEGSSNQPQHF. CDR3 nucleotide sequence: TGCAGCGTTGAAGAGGGTAGCAGCAATCAGCCCCAGCATTTT. This chain connects TRBV29-1 to TRBJ1-5; D ambiguous. Germline CDR1 is SQVTM and CDR2 is ANQGSEA. The germline V and J ends were trimmed by 0 bases and 1 base, with 7 bases remaining between them. The CDR3 has 14 residues.